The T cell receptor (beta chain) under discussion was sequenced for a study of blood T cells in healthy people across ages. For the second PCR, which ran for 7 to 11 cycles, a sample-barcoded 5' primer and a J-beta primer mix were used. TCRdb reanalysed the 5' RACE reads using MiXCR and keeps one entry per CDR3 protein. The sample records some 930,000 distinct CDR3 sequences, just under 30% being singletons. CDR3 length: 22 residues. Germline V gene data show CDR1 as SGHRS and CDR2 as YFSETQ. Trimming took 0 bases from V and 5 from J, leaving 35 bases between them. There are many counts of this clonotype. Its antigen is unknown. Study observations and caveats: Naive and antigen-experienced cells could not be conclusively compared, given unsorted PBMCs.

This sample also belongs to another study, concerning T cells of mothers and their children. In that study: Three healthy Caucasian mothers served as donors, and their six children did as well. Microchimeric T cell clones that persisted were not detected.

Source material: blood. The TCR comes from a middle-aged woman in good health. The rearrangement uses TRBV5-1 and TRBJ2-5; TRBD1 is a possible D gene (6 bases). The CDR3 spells CASSLGGSLRYRDADDEETQYF. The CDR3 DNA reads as TGCGCCAGCAGCTTGGGGGGGTCTTTAAGGTACAGGGACGCGGACGACGAGGAGACCCAGTACTTC.